This T cell receptor (beta chain) comes out of a study of cytomegalovirus exposure and HLA in healthy donors. Broader study findings: Investigators reported 164 TCR beta chains as tied to cytomegalovirus. In the roughly 110 validation repertoires, roughly 94% of cluster scores exceeded 0, per a later analysis.

A word on this clone: The target antigen is unknown.

Profiling relied on immunoSEQ multiplex PCR, and the TCRdb table lists in-frame clones only, not all of them. The table records about 240,000 clones, 70% to 90% of them present only once. V lost 3 bases, J lost 1 base, and 10 bases lay in between. Germline CDR1 and CDR2: LNHDA and SQIVND (reference sequence). The CDR3 consists of 15 residues. This chain links TRBV19 with TRBJ1-5; D unclear. The sequence derives from a woman between 25 and 40 years old in good health and CMV-seropositive. The specimen was PBMCs. The CDR3 DNA is TGTGCCAGTAGTATTCTTAAGGAGAGCAATCAGCCCCAGCATTTT. As protein: CASSILKESNQPQHF.